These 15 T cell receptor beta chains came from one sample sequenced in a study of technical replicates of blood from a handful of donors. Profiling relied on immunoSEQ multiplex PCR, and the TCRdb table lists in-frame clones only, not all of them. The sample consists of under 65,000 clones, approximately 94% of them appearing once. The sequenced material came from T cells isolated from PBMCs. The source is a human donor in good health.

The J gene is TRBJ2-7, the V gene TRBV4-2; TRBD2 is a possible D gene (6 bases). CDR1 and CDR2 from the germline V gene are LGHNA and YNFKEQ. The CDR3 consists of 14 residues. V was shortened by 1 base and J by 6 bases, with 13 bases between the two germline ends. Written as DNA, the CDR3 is TGTGCCAGCAGCCAAGTGGAGGGGATAGGCGAGCAGTACTTC. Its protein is CASSQVEGIGEQYF.

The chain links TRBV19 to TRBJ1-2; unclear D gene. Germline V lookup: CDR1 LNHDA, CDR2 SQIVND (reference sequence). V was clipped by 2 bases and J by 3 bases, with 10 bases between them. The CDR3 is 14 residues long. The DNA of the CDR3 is TGTGCCAGTAGTATAATAGACACCTACTATGGCTACACCTTC. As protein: CASSIIDTYYGYTF. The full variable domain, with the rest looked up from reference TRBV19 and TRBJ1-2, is DGGITQSPKYLFRKEGQNVTLSCEQNLNHDAMYWYRQDPGQGLRLIYYSQIVNDFQKGDIAEGYSVSREKKESFPLTVTSAQKNPTAFYLCASSIIDTYYGYTFGSGTRLTVV.

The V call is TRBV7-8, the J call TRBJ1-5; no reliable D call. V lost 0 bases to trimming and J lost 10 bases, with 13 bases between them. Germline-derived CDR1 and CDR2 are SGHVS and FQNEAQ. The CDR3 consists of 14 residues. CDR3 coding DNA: TGTGCCAGCAGCTTAGCGCGGGAAGTCAGCCCCCAGCATTTT. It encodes CASSLAREVSPQHF. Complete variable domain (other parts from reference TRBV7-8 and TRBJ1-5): GAGVSQSPRYKVAKRGQDVALRCDPISGHVSLFWYQQALGQGPEFLTYFQNEAQLDKSGLPSDRFFAERPEGSVSTLKIQRTQQEDSAVYLCASSLAREVSPQHFGDGTRLSIL.

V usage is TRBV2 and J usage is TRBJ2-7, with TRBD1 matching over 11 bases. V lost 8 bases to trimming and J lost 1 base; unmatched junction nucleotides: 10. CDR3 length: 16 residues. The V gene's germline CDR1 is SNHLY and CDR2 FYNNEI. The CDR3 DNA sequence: TGTGCCAGCTTTTTAGGACAGGGGGCAGGGTCCTACGAGCAGTACTTC. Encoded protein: CASFLGQGAGSYEQYF.

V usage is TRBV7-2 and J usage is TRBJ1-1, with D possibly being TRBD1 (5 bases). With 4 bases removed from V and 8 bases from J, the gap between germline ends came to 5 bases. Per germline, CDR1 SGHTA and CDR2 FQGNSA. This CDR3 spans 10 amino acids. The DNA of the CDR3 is TGTGCCAGCAGCTCAGGGGAAGCTTTCTTT. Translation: CASSSGEAFF.

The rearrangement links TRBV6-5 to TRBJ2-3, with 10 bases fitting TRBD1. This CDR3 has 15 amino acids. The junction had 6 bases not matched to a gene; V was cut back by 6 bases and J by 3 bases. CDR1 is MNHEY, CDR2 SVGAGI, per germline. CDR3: CASRRDRGPTDTQYF. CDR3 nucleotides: TGTGCCAGCAGACGGGACAGGGGCCCAACAGATACGCAGTATTTT.

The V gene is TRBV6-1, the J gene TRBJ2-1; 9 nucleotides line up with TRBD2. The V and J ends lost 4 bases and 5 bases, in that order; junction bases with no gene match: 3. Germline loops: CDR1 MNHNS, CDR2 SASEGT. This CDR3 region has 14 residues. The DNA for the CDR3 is TGTGCCAGCAGTGTTAGCGGGAGAGACAATGAGCAGTTCTTC. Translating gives CASSVSGRDNEQFF.

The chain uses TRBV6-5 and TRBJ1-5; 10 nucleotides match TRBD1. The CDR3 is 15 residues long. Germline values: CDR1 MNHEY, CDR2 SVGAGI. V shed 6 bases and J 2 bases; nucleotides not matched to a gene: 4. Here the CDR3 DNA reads TGTGCCAGCAGCAGACAGGGGGCCCGCAATCAGCCCCAGCATTTT. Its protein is CASSRQGARNQPQHF.

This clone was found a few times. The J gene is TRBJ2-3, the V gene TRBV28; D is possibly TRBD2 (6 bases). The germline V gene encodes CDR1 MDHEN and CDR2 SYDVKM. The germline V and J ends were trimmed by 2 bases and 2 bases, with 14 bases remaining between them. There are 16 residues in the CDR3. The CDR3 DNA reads TGTGCCAGCAGTTTACTTGGGAGGACGGTCACAGATACGCAGTATTTT. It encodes CASSLLGRTVTDTQYF.

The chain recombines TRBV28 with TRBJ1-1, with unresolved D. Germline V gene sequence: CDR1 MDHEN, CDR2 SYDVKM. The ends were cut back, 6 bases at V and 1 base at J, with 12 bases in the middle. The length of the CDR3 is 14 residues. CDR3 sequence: CASSRRRTNTEAFF. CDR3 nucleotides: TGTGCCAGCAGCCGCCGGAGGACGAACACTGAAGCTTTCTTT.

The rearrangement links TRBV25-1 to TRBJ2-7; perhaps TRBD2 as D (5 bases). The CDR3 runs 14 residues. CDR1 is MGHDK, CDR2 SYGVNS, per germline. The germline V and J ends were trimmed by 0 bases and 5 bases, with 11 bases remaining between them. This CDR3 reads CASSEYVVGDEQYF. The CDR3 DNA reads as TGTGCCAGCAGTGAATATGTGGTCGGGGACGAGCAGTACTTC.

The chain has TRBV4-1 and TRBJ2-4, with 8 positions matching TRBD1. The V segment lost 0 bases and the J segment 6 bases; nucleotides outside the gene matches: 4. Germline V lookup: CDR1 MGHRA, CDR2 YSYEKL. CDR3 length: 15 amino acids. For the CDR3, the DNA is TGCGCCAGCAGCCAAGATGTCGGGACAGGAAACATTCAGTACTTC. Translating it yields CASSQDVGTGNIQYF.

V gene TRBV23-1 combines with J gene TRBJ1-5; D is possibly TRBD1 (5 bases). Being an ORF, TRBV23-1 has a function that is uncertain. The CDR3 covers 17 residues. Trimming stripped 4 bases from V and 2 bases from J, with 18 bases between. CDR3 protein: CASSRPWPGKGNQPQHF. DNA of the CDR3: TGCGCCAGCAGTCGCCCCTGGCCAGGGAAGGGCAATCAGCCCCAGCATTTT.

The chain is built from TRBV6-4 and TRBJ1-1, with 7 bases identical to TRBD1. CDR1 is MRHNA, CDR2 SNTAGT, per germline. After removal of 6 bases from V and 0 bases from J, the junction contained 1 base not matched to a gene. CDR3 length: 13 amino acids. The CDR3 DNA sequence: TGTGCCAGCAGGGGACAGTTGAACACTGAAGCTTTCTTT. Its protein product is CASRGQLNTEAFF.

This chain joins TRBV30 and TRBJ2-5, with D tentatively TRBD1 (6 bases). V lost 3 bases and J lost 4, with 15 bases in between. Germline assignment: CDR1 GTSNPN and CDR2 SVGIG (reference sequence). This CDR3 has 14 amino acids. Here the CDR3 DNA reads TGTGCCTGGAGCCAGGGGAGCGGAGCAGAGACCCAGTACTTC. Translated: CAWSQGSGAETQYF. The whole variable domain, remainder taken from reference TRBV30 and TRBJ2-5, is SQTIHQWPATLVQPVGSPLSLECTVEGTSNPNLYWYRQAAGRGLQLLFYSVGIGQISSEVPQNLSASRPQDRQFILSSKKLLLSDSGFYLCAWSQGSGAETQYFGPGTRLLVL.